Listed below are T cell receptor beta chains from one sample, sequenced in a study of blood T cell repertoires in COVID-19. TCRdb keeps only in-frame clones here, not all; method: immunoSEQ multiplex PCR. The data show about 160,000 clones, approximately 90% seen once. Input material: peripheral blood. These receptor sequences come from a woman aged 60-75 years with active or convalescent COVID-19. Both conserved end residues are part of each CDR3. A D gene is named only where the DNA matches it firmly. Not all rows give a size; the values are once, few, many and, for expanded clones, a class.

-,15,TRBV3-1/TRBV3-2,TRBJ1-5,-,CASSQDPQASQPQHF,TGTGCCAGCAGCCAAGATCCACAAGCTAGTCAGCCCCAGCATTTT
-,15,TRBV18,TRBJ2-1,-,CASSPRTGGYNEQFF,TGTGCCAGCTCACCAAGGACCGGGGGCTACAATGAGCAGTTCTTC
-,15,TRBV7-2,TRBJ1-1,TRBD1,CASSLADRGTTEAFF,TGTGCCAGCAGCTTAGCGGACAGGGGGACCACTGAAGCTTTCTTT
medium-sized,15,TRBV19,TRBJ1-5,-,CASSIGQHSNQPQHF,TGTGCCAGTAGTATTGGGCAGCATAGCAATCAGCCCCAGCATTTT
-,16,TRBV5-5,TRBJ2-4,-,CASSLGQRLAKNIQYF,TGTGCCAGCAGCTTGGGACAGAGACTAGCCAAAAACATTCAGTACTTC
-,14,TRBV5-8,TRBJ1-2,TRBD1,CASIIEGTGYGYTF,TGTGCCAGCATAATAGAAGGGACAGGCTATGGCTACACCTTC
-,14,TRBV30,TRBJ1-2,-,CAWSGHAGRYGYTF,TGTGCCTGGAGTGGTCACGCGGGCCGCTATGGCTACACCTTC
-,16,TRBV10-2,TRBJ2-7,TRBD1,CASSDTPTGRVGEQYF,TGCGCCAGCAGTGACACACCGACAGGGAGAGTCGGTGAGCAGTACTTC
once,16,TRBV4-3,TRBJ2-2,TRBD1,CASSQERQGGTGELFF,TGCGCCAGCAGCCAAGAACGACAGGGGGGCACCGGGGAGCTGTTTTTT
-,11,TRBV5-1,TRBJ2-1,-,CASSLEGEQFF,TGCGCCAGCAGCTTAGAGGGAGAGCAGTTCTTC
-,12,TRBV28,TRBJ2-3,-,CASTGSTDTQYF,TGTGCCAGCACTGGCAGCACAGATACGCAGTATTTT
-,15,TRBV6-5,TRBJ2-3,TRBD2,CASSPSGYSTDTQYF,TGTGCCAGCAGTCCTAGCGGGTATAGCACAGATACGCAGTATTTT
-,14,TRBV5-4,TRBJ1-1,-,CASSLAGELTEAFF,TGTGCCAGCAGTTTGGCAGGGGAGTTGACTGAAGCTTTCTTT
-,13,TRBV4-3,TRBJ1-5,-,CASSQGGNQPQHF,TGCGCCAGCAGCCAAGGAGGGAATCAGCCCCAGCATTTT
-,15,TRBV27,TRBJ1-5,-,CASSLAGMTNQPQHF,TGTGCCAGCAGTTTAGCAGGGATGACGAATCAGCCCCAGCATTTT
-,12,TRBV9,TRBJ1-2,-,CASRSGHDGYTF,TGTGCCAGCAGGTCGGGACACGATGGCTACACCTTC
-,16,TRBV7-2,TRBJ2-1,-,CASSLARGAVWNEQFF,TGTGCCAGCAGCTTAGCTCGGGGGGCCGTCTGGAATGAGCAGTTCTTC
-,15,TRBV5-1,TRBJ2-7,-,CASSFTRQAYYEQYF,TGCGCCAGCAGCTTCACACGACAGGCTTACTACGAGCAGTACTTC
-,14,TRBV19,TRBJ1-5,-,CASSAGGGNQPQHF,TGTGCCAGTAGTGCCGGGGGGGGGAATCAGCCCCAGCATTTT
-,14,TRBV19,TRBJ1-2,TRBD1,CASSMDRGNYGYTF,TGTGCCAGTAGTATGGACAGGGGTAACTATGGCTACACCTTC